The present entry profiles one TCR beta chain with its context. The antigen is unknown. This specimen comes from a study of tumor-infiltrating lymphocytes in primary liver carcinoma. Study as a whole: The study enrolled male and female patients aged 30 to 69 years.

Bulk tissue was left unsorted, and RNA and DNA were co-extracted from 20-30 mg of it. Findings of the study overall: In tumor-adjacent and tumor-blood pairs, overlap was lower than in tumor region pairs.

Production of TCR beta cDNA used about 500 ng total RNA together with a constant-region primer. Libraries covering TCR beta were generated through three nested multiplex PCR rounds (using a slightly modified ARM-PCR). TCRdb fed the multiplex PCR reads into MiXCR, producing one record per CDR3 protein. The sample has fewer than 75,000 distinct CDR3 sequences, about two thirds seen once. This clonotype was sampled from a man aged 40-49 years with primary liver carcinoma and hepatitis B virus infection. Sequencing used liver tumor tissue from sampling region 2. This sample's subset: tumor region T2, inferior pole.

The CDR3 nucleotides read TGTGCCAGCAGCCAAACCCCTGGCAGGGGGAAGGGGACCCAGTTCTTC. Amino acid sequence: CASSQTPGRGKGTQFF. The V gene is TRBV11-2, the J gene TRBJ2-5; TRBD1 aligns across 7 bases. Judging by the DNA end, TRBJ2-1 fits better; the J call may be wrong. The CDR3 covers 16 residues. Germline CDR1 and CDR2: SGHAT and FQNNGV.